What follows are 29 T cell receptor beta chains derived from one specimen sequenced in a study of control samples from healthy donors and cancer patients (dated by TCRdb to between 2020 and 2021). The library was generated by the immunoSEQ multiplex PCR assay. TCRdb provides this immuneACCESS table in a form limited to in-frame rearrangements. Some clones are lacking; in checked studies, under half of them reflect an unresolved V gene, and why the rest are absent is not known. The sample contains about 73,000 clones, 94% of them found a single time. The ten largest clonotypes hold under 7.5% of the sample. Input material: blood. The receptor set was obtained from a woman between 35 and 50 years old in good health.

The chain uses TRBV7-3 and TRBJ1-3; D is unclear. The V gene lost 5 bases and the J gene lost 0 bases, with 14 bases spanning the gap. The V gene's germline CDR1 is SGHTA and CDR2 FQGTGA. This CDR3 has 16 amino acids. CDR3 nucleotide sequence: TGTGCCAGCAGCCCCGATGGACCCCGCTCTGGAAACACCATATATTTT. The encoded protein is CASSPDGPRSGNTIYF.

The CDR3 loop is CASSPPFPELFF. CDR3 coding DNA: TGTGCCAGCAGCCCCCCGTTTCCTGAGCTGTTTTTT. V gene TRBV7-8 combines with J gene TRBJ2-2, with D unresolved. This CDR3 spans 12 amino acids. V lost 5 bases and J 11 bases, leaving 12 bases between the germline ends. Per germline, CDR1 SGHVS and CDR2 FQNEAQ.

This chain connects TRBV5-4 to TRBJ2-3, with TRBD2 identical over 9 bases. Germline CDR1 and CDR2: SGHNT and YYREEE (reference sequence). V dropped 2 bases and J dropped 4; count of bases not matched to a gene: 5. CDR3 size: 15 residues. The CDR3 spells CASSFAGGLADTQYF. CDR3 DNA sequence: TGTGCCAGCAGCTTCGCGGGGGGGCTGGCAGATACGCAGTATTTT.

This clone was detected only a few times. CDR3 sequence: CASSYLAGTDTQYF. As DNA, the CDR3 is TGTGCCAGCAGTTATCTAGCGGGGACAGATACGCAGTATTTT. The chain employs TRBV6-5 and TRBJ2-3; 9 bases are a match to TRBD2. With V trimmed by 3 bases and J by 3 bases, 1 base remained unmatched. The CDR3 loop spans 14 amino acids. Germline CDR1 is MNHEY and CDR2 is SVGAGI.

The rearrangement links TRBV11-2 to TRBJ1-5, with D tentatively TRBD1 (6 bases). Germline V lookup: CDR1 SGHAT, CDR2 FQNNGV. This CDR3 has 18 amino acids. The V and J ends lost 0 bases and 3 bases respectively, with 18 bases between them. The CDR3 spells CASSLDGGGGPYNQPQHF. CDR3 coding DNA: TGTGCCAGCAGCTTAGATGGGGGCGGTGGACCTTACAATCAGCCCCAGCATTTT.

This chain connects TRBV4-1 to TRBJ2-5, with D unresolved. V lost 5 bases to trimming and J lost 2 bases, with 9 bases between them. The CDR3 has 13 residues. CDR1 is MGHRA and CDR2 is YSYEKL in the germline V gene. The CDR3 loop reads CASSAPPQETQYF. The CDR3, as DNA: TGCGCCAGCAGCGCACCCCCTCAAGAGACCCAGTACTTC.

This clone was found once. This chain connects TRBV6-5 to TRBJ1-2; the D is unclear. V shed 2 bases and J shed 5 bases, with 15 bases lying between them. Germline V gives CDR1 MNHEY, CDR2 SVGAGI. The CDR3 sequence is 15 residues long. Here the CDR3 reads CASSYDPGRVYGYTF. For the CDR3, the DNA is TGTGCCAGCAGTTACGATCCGGGTAGGGTGTATGGCTACACCTTC.

The rearrangement joins TRBV10-3 to TRBJ2-2; 8 bases map to TRBD2. Germline CDR1 is ENHRY and CDR2 is SYGVKD. The CDR3 has 15 amino acids. V trimming: 3 bases; J trimming: 0 bases; junction bases outside the gene matches: 0. CDR3 DNA sequence: TGTGCCATCAGTGAACTAGCGGCGAACACCGGGGAGCTGTTTTTT. Residues: CAISELAANTGELFF.

This sequence joins TRBV7-6 and TRBJ2-5; a possible D gene is TRBD1 (5 bases). Germline-derived CDR1 and CDR2 are SGHVS and FNYEAQ. Trimming left V 1 base short and J 1 base short, with 13 bases between. The CDR3 loop spans 16 amino acids. The CDR3 DNA sequence: TGTGCCAGCAGCTTAGTGGGCAGGGCCCGCCAAGAGACCCAGTACTTC. It translates to CASSLVGRARQETQYF.

The chain joins TRBV12-3 or TRBV12-4 to TRBJ2-1; D might be TRBD1 or TRBD2, each matching 5 bases. Trimming pared 5 bases from V and 9 bases from J, leaving 14 bases between. The CDR3 is 13 amino acids. CDR3 DNA: TGTGCCAGCAGTCGAGGGACCGCCGGTGAGCAGTTCTTC. The encoded protein is CASSRGTAGEQFF.

This clone was observed a single time. The chain has TRBV11-3 and TRBJ1-1; D not certain. V lost 3 bases, J lost 1 base, and 6 bases lay in between. Germline V lookup: CDR1 SGHNT, CDR2 YENEEA. This CDR3 is built from 13 residues. The CDR3 region is CASSFTQNTEAFF. The DNA of the CDR3 is TGTGCCAGCAGCTTCACACAGAACACTGAAGCTTTCTTT.

The CDR3 sequence: CASSQVGGVGELFF. CDR3 bases: TGTGCCAGCAGCCAAGTCGGCGGGGTCGGGGAGCTGTTTTTT. This sequence joins TRBV3-1 (or the pseudogene TRBV3-2) and TRBJ2-2; D is possibly TRBD2 (6 bases). V lost 1 base and J lost 7, with 10 bases in between. The CDR3 contains 14 residues. In germline, CDR1 is LGHDT, CDR2 YNNKEL (reference sequence).

V and J are TRBV11-3 and TRBJ2-4; the D gene is possibly TRBD1 (5 bases). V was pared by 5 bases and J by 8 bases, with 16 bases between. The CDR3 loop spans 14 amino acids. CDR1 and CDR2 (germline): SGHNT, YENEEA. The CDR3 bases are TGTGCCAGCAGCCTTAATGCAGGGTCAGACATTCAGTACTTC. Translated, it gives CASSLNAGSDIQYF.

This chain links TRBV11-2 with TRBJ1-1; D remains unclear. Deletions cut 5 bases from V and 10 bases from J, with 17 bases between. CDR1 SGHAT and CDR2 FQNNGV come from the germline V gene. The CDR3 has 13 residues. The chain's CDR3 is CASSPVGKGLAFF. The CDR3 DNA follows: TGTGCCAGCAGCCCCGTCGGAAAGGGTCTAGCTTTCTTT.

The sample holds a few counts of this clone. This chain joins TRBV28 and TRBJ1-5; 10 bases align to TRBD1. V lost 5 bases to trimming and J lost 7 bases; unmatched junction nucleotides: 8. CDR3 length: 15 amino acids. Germline CDR1 reads MDHEN; CDR2 reads SYDVKM. The CDR3 DNA reads as TGTGCCAGCAGTCAAGGACAGGGGGGGGTACAGCCCCAGCATTTT. Amino acids: CASSQGQGGVQPQHF.

This rearrangement joins TRBV28 to TRBJ1-4; D not resolved. Trimming removed 10 bases at V and 0 bases at J, with 18 bases between. From germline, CDR1 is MDHEN and CDR2 SYDVKM. CDR3 length: 16 amino acids. This CDR3 reads CATEEGRAATNEKLFF. CDR3 nucleotide sequence: TGTGCCACCGAAGAAGGAAGGGCAGCAACTAATGAAAAACTGTTTTTT.

V gene TRBV3-1 (or the pseudogene TRBV3-2) combines with J gene TRBJ1-1, with 7 positions matching TRBD1. This CDR3 contains 14 residues. Trimming cost V 4 bases and J 1 base; bases outside gene matches: 3. Per the germline V gene, CDR1 is LGHDT and CDR2 is YNNKEL (reference sequence). The CDR3 DNA reads as TGTGCCAGCAGCCGAGAGGGGGCGAACACTGAAGCTTTCTTT. It is translated as CASSREGANTEAFF.

The sample holds one count of this clone. The chain joins TRBV4-2 to TRBJ2-1; 11 bases map to TRBD2. The CDR3 totals 16 residues. V lost 3 bases and J lost 8; bases outside the gene matches: 9. The germline V gene encodes CDR1 LGHNA and CDR2 YNFKEQ. The CDR3 here is CASSQELAGDLDEQFF. CDR3 bases: TGTGCCAGCAGCCAGGAACTAGCGGGAGATCTCGATGAGCAGTTCTTC.

The chain carries TRBV6-5 and TRBJ2-1; D may match TRBD1 or TRBD2 (5 bases each). Trimming stripped 7 bases from V and 6 bases from J, with 19 bases between. This CDR3 has 15 residues. Per germline, CDR1 MNHEY and CDR2 SVGAGI. This chain's CDR3 is CASMRGVGDFNEQFF. In DNA form, the CDR3 reads TGTGCCAGCATGAGGGGTGTAGGAGACTTCAATGAGCAGTTCTTC.

V and J are TRBV5-1 and TRBJ1-1, with D maybe TRBD1 (6 bases). Trimming took 5 bases from V and 1 from J, leaving 12 bases between them. CDR3 size: 14 residues. Germline V gives CDR1 SGHRS, CDR2 YFSETQ. The CDR3 here is CASSPGGPNTEAFF. CDR3 coding DNA: TGCGCCAGCAGTCCTGGGGGGCCGAACACTGAAGCTTTCTTT.

The chain is built from TRBV7-3 and TRBJ1-1, with 10 bases lining up with TRBD1. Germline-derived CDR1 and CDR2 are SGHTA and FQGTGA. The CDR3 sequence is 17 residues long. The V gene end was trimmed by 4 bases and the J gene end by 4 bases; junction bases not matched to a gene: 12. The CDR3 DNA reads TGTGCCAGCAGCTCTCGACAGGGGGCTAGGGTAAGCACTGAAGCTTTCTTT. This encodes CASSSRQGARVSTEAFF.

The J gene is TRBJ2-1, the V gene TRBV6-2 or TRBV6-3; no clear D. V lost 6 bases and J lost 10, with 13 bases in between. Germline V gene data show CDR1 as MNHEY and CDR2 as SVGEGT. There are 12 residues in the CDR3. The CDR3 loop reads CASSTWSWEQFF. CDR3 nucleotides: TGTGCCAGCAGCACATGGAGTTGGGAGCAGTTCTTC.

The V gene is TRBV6-2 or TRBV6-3, the J gene TRBJ1-1; 9 nucleotides match TRBD1. The V and J ends lost 5 bases and 1 base, in that order; junction bases with no gene match: 11. This CDR3 is built from 17 residues. The germline V gene has CDR1 MNHEY and CDR2 SVGEGT. The CDR3 protein is CASSGPYRGRGNTEAFF. DNA for the CDR3: TGTGCCAGCAGTGGGCCCTACAGGGGGCGAGGGAACACTGAAGCTTTCTTT.

V gene TRBV12-3 or TRBV12-4 combines with J gene TRBJ1-1; a possible D gene is TRBD1 (5 bases). The V end was cut by 7 bases, the J end by 5 bases, with 14 bases between. This CDR3 is built from 13 residues. The CDR3 DNA sequence: TGTGCCAGCACTCCCGAGGGGAGAACTGAAGCTTTCTTT. Its protein is CASTPEGRTEAFF.

V usage is TRBV6-2 or TRBV6-3 and J usage is TRBJ2-7; D possibly corresponds to TRBD1 (5 bases). CDR3 length: 13 residues. Trimming cost V 5 bases and J 2 bases, with 10 bases left between them. The germline V gene has CDR1 MNHEY and CDR2 SVGEGT. CDR3 bases: TGTGCCAGCAGTCGAGTAGGGGCCTACGAGCAGTACTTC. Protein sequence: CASSRVGAYEQYF.

The chain carries TRBV5-6 and TRBJ2-5; no clear D. Germline CDR1 SGHDT, CDR2 YYEEEE. The CDR3 is made up of 14 amino acids. Between the trimmed V and J ends, which lost 4 bases and 4 bases, there was a span of 14 bases. The CDR3 sequence is CASSLVSPVETQYF. The CDR3 DNA reads TGTGCCAGCAGCCTTGTTTCCCCGGTAGAGACCCAGTACTTC.

This chain uses TRBV27 with TRBJ2-3; 8 bases are a match to TRBD2. This CDR3 has 16 amino acids. The V gene's germline CDR1 is MNHEY and CDR2 SMNVEV (reference sequence). Trimming removed 5 bases from V and 1 base from J; junction bases left unmatched: 8. CDR3 sequence: CASSPAAGGRTDTQYF. The CDR3 DNA reads TGTGCCAGCAGTCCCGCGGCGGGAGGTCGCACAGATACGCAGTATTTT.

A single count supports this clone. This rearrangement joins TRBV7-9 to TRBJ2-1; 8 positions agree with TRBD2. Looked up from germline, CDR1 is SEHNR and CDR2 is FQNEAQ (reference sequence). The CDR3 totals 15 residues. V shed 5 bases and J 1 base; nucleotides not matched to a gene: 4. The CDR3, as DNA: TGTGCCAGCAGCCCGAGCGGGAGTTCCTACAATGAGCAGTTCTTC. As protein: CASSPSGSSYNEQFF.

V is TRBV19 and J is TRBJ2-7; 11 bases align to TRBD2. J gave up 3 bases and V 1 base, and 2 bases lay outside the gene matches. Germline V gene sequence: CDR1 LNHDA, CDR2 SQIVND (reference sequence). This CDR3 comprises 15 residues. The CDR3 spells CASSIVTSGSYEQYF. The CDR3 DNA is TGTGCCAGTAGTATAGTCACTAGCGGGAGCTACGAGCAGTACTTC.